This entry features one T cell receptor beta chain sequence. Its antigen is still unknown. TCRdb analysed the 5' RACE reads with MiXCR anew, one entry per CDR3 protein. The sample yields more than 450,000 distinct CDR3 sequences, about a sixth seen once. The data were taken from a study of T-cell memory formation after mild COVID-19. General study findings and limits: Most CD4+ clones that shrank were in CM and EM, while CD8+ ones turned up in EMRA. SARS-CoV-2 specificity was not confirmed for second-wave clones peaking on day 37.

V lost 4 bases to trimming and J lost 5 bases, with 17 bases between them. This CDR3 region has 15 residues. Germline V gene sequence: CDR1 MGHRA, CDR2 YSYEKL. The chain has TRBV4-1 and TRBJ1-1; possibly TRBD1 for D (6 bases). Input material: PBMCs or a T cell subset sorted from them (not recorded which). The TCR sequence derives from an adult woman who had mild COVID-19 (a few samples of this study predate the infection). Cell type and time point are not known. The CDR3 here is CASSPGGAGWTEAFF. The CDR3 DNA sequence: TGCGCCAGCAGCCCGGGGGGGGCAGGGTGGACTGAAGCTTTCTTT.